What follows is one TCR beta chain and its context. The antigen is not known. The data were obtained in a study of beta chain features in type 1 diabetes. Study-wide background: In all, some 110 million sorted cells from all samples were analyzed.

Sorting with CD45RO/CCR7/CD25/CD127/CD95/CD27 yielded naive, central memory, regulatory and stem-like memory CD4+ cells. What was sequenced were expressed TCRB transcripts, since all of the isolated RNA had been reverse transcribed. The protocol was immunoSEQ multiplex PCR, while the TCRdb copy is restricted to in-frame clones and leaves out a portion. The table has 640,000 or so clones, around an eighth seen once. Study-level points and caveats: Healthy donors had naive, central memory and Treg TCRB repertoires that appeared less similar than those seen among patients. Patients with Type 1 diabetes showed moderately but significantly shorter TCRB CDR3s in all four CD4+ subsets.

Sequenced: naive CD4+ T cells from blood. This clonotype was sampled from a young man with type 1 diabetes.

CDR3 residues: CSVAPQGAFSGANVLTF. In DNA form, the CDR3 reads TGCAGCGTGGCCCCACAGGGAGCTTTCTCTGGGGCCAACGTCCTGACTTTC. V usage is TRBV29-1 and J usage is TRBJ2-6; a possible D gene is TRBD1 (6 bases). From germline, CDR1 is SQVTM and CDR2 ANQGSEA. The CDR3 spans 17 residues. Trimming removed 6 bases at V and 0 bases at J, with 18 bases between.